The rows below give T cell receptor beta chains drawn from one sample of a study of T cell changes during pregnancy in multiple sclerosis. Measured with immunoSEQ multiplex PCR; TCRdb has only the in-frame clones, and not every one. The sample lists approximately 72,000 clones; more than 85% were seen once. Sample: peripheral blood, taken in the first trimester of pregnancy. The receptors shown here come from a female donor in good health, enrolled as a control in a pregnancy study. Both conserved end residues are part of each CDR3. A D gene is named only where the DNA matches it firmly. Clone size appears in some rows only: once, few, many, or a class for an expanded clone.

abundance	v_gene	j_gene	d_gene	CDR3nt	CDR3aa
.	TRBV10-2	TRBJ2-1	TRBD2	TGCGCCAGCAGTGCGGAGCGGGGGGAGCAGTTCTTC	CASSAERGEQFF
once	TRBV5-4	TRBJ2-1	.	TGTGCCAGCAGCCGCATGGCGACAGGCCTCTACAATGAGCAGTTCTTC	CASSRMATGLYNEQFF
.	TRBV4-1	TRBJ2-3	.	TGCGCCAGCAGCCAACAACTAGCACCCCAATCAGATACGCAGTATTTT	CASSQQLAPQSDTQYF
.	TRBV6-6	TRBJ1-2	.	TGTGCCAGCAGTTACTCAGGGCCAGGGGTGAACTATGGCTACACCTTC	CASSYSGPGVNYGYTF
once	TRBV5-4	TRBJ2-7	.	TGTGCCAGCAGCTTGGGTCAGGGCCCGTACGAGCAGTACTTC	CASSLGQGPYEQYF
.	TRBV28	TRBJ2-7	.	TGTGCCAGCAGAGCTTCCTTCGAGCAGTACTTC	CASRASFEQYF
.	TRBV20-1	TRBJ2-7	TRBD2	TGCAGTGTTCGGGGGGGTGGGGAGCAGTACTTC	CSVRGGGEQYF
once	TRBV5-6	TRBJ2-3	TRBD2	TGTGCCAGCAGCTTGGGGCTAGCGGGAGGGACGGATACGCAGTATTTT	CASSLGLAGGTDTQYF
.	TRBV19	TRBJ1-2	TRBD1	TGTGCCAGTAGTTTCAGGGGGCTCCTCTATGGCTACACCTTC	CASSFRGLLYGYTF
.	TRBV18	TRBJ1-1	TRBD1	TGTGCCAGCTCACCATCACAGGGGGCCACTGAAGCTTTCTTT	CASSPSQGATEAFF
once	TRBV10-3	TRBJ2-5	.	TGTGCCACTCTTCCACCAGATCAAGAGACCCAGTACTTC	CATLPPDQETQYF
.	TRBV2	TRBJ1-4	.	TGTGCCAGCAGTGAAACGGGGGGTGAAAAACTGTTTTTT	CASSETGGEKLFF
.	TRBV4-1	TRBJ2-7	TRBD2	TGCGCCAGCAGCCAAGATAGTTGGCTAGCGGGCACCTACGAGCAGTACTTC	CASSQDSWLAGTYEQYF
few	TRBV7-9	TRBJ1-2	.	TGTGCCAGCAGCTTTCCGCACCCGGACTATGGCTACACCTTC	CASSFPHPDYGYTF
.	TRBV15	TRBJ2-5	TRBD2	TGTGCCACCAGCAGAGAGGAGGGAGCGGGGAGGAAGTCGAAGACCCAGTACTTC	CATSREEGAGRKSKTQYF
.	TRBV5-1	TRBJ1-5	.	TGCGCCAGCAGCCTTAAGCCGGGTCAGCCCCAGCATTTT	CASSLKPGQPQHF
.	TRBV5-1	TRBJ2-3	TRBD2	TGCGCCAGCAGCTTGGGTGGCCAGGGACTAGCGGGAGGGAGAAGCACAGATACGCAGTATTTT	CASSLGGQGLAGGRSTDTQYF
few	TRBV2	TRBJ1-1	TRBD1	TGTGCCAGCAGTGATTTGGGGGACAGGGCGAACACTGAAGCTTTCTTT	CASSDLGDRANTEAFF
.	TRBV6-6	TRBJ2-3	.	TGTGCCAGCAGTTCCTACGACAGTCCGCATGATACGCAGTATTTT	CASSSYDSPHDTQYF
once	TRBV9	TRBJ2-2	TRBD2	TGTGCCAGCAGCGAGGGGACTAGCGGGGCCGGGGAGCTGTTTTTT	CASSEGTSGAGELFF
.	TRBV6-5	TRBJ2-1	TRBD2	TGTGCCAGCAGTTACCCAGGGACTAGCGGGACCTATGAGCAGTTCTTC	CASSYPGTSGTYEQFF
.	TRBV27	TRBJ2-7	TRBD2	TGTGCCACCAGACTAGCGGGGAGCTCCTACGAGCAGTACTTC	CATRLAGSSYEQYF